The clone carrying this T cell receptor beta chain was picked up a small number of times. Its specificity is not known. Generation of TCR cDNA used 5'RACE template switching (which added a universal primer site and UMIs). TCRdb reprocessed the 5' RACE reads with MiXCR, giving one entry per CDR3 protein. The sample has some 340,000 distinct CDR3 sequences; about 10% are singletons. The V end lost 4 bases, the J end lost 1 base, and 10 bases lay between the germline ends. CDR1 and CDR2 from the germline V gene are SNHLY and FYNNEI. The CDR3 totals 14 residues. This sample stems from a study of T cells after yellow fever vaccination. About the study: It was SMART-Seq v4 Ultra Low Input that prepared the fractions with low cell numbers. Study-level points and caveats: The secondary response was weaker but peaked faster, day 5 versus 15.

The genes are TRBV2 and TRBJ2-5; D might be TRBD2 (5 bases). The sample in question was CD4+ T cells sorted from PBMCs, obtained 45 days after the yellow fever booster vaccination. This receptor was obtained from a man aged 18 to 30 who received the YFV17D yellow fever vaccine. In nucleotides, the CDR3 is TGTGCCAGCAGTGGGGCTAGCTTCCAAGAGACCCAGTACTTC. It yields the protein CASSGASFQETQYF.